The following is a T cell receptor (beta chain) sequence with its context. Its antigen is currently unknown. CDR1 is DFQATT, CDR2 SNEGSKA, per germline (reference sequence). The J segment lost 0 bases and the V segment lost 6 bases, leaving 4 bases of the junction unmatched. The CDR3 has 13 residues. The record originates from a study of metastatic and nonmetastatic thyroid tumors. As for the study in general: Comparative analysis of repertoires was undertaken across blood and tumor or nodule tissue obtained from malignant and benign thyroid patients.

How the authors handled the data: Differences in CDR3 between clinicopathological groups were drawn on to build a classifier intended to discriminate distant-metastatic papillary thyroid cancer patients. TCRdb re-processed the PCR reads through MiXCR. TCRdb assigned the V and J calls; the authors' analysis was not used. The sample includes roughly 7,300 clones, 30% to 35% seen only once; the top ten take 10%. There were no patients who had received any treatment before thyroid surgery. Findings of the study overall: Benign nodules reportedly had significantly lower TCR beta diversity than malignant thyroid tumors in blood and tumor.

Sequencing was done on a sample of tumor tissue. This TCR was recovered from a female donor with papillary thyroid cancer or a benign thyroid nodule (not recorded which). Some clones in this sample may be carry-over from other donors' samples. The chain employs TRBV20-1 and TRBJ2-7; 8 nucleotides align to TRBD1. This CDR3 reads CSAQQGGSYEQYF. CDR3 DNA: TGCAGTGCCCAACAGGGGGGCTCCTACGAGCAGTACTTC.